This T cell receptor beta chain derives from a study of regulatory T cells in long-lasting Graves disease. Study-wide points: Relative to new patients (under 1,000), persistent patients exhibited greater sharing of public clonotypes (more than 2,500).

In its sample, this clonotype was seen many times. Antigen unknown. Indicated time point: persistent/refractory GD, antithyroid drugs over 5 years with positive TRAb. RNA extracted from PBMCs served as the sequencing template. Investigators report Graves' disease was diagnosed under American Thyroid Association guidelines. With iRepertoire HTBI primers and Arm-PCR of CDR3 regions, TCR beta libraries were built. Per the authors' pipeline: The identification of 50 to 65 TRBV and 14 TRBJ segments was made across samples. TCRdb re-analysed the multiplex PCR reads in MiXCR, keeping a single row per CDR3 protein. It is TCRdb's table, rather than the study itself, that gives the V and J calls and clone size. The table lists around 460,000 distinct CDR3 sequences, approximately 22% of them singletons. CDR1 and CDR2 from the germline V gene are SNHLY and FYNNEI. V was shortened by 2 bases and J by 4 bases, with 11 bases between the two germline ends. The CDR3 has 14 residues.

This clonotype originated in a female donor with Graves disease. The chain couples TRBV2 to TRBJ1-2; TRBD1 might be the D (5 bases). The source was peripheral blood mononuclear cells (PBMCs), collected when the disease was refractory, from a patient treated with antithyroid drugs. Here the CDR3 DNA reads TGTGCCAGCAGTGAACTACAAGGGGCCTATGGCTACACCTTC. Translation gives CASSELQGAYGYTF.